The 6 T cell receptor beta chains below come from one sample, sequenced in a study of vaccination and CD4 T cells after COVID-19. Described treatment: roughly 10-day PBMC culture with coronavirus spike peptide pools or control peptides (ViraFEST assay). No antigen has been identified for these receptors. Sequenced with the Oncomine TCR Beta short-read assay was DNA taken from cultured CD4+ T cells. TCRdb analysed the PCR reads with MiXCR anew, one entry per CDR3 protein. The table includes over 10,000 distinct CDR3 sequences, over 50% detected once. Sequenced material: cultured CD4+ T cells from blood, taken after SARS-CoV-2 vaccination. These receptors originate from a human donor with COVID-19.

As for this clonotype: The junction does not match germline at one end; this may be a read error. The chain combines TRBV20-1 with TRBJ1-2; no firm D call. Germline CDR1 DFQATT, CDR2 SNEGSKA (reference sequence). The CDR3 consists of 15 residues. The CDR3 reads CSAGDVKGPVYGYTF. For the CDR3, the DNA is TGCAGTGCTGGAGATGTGAAGGGCCCAGTCTACGGCTACACCTTC.

The CDR3 spells CAWVAQGNTEAFF. DNA for the CDR3: TGTGCCTGGGTCGCACAGGGGAACACTGAAGCTTTCTTT. The chain is built from TRBV30 and TRBJ1-1; a weak D match, TRBD1 (6 bases). The CDR3 spans 13 residues. Between the trimmed V and J ends, which lost 5 bases and 1 base, there was a span of 11 bases. CDR1 and CDR2 (germline): GTSNPN, SVGIG (reference sequence).

This clonotype was seen only a few times. J is TRBJ1-5 and V is TRBV6-1, with 9 bases that match TRBD1. This CDR3 is built from 16 residues. J gave up 4 bases and V 8 bases, and 12 bases lay outside the gene matches. The germline V gene has CDR1 MNHNS and CDR2 SASEGT. The CDR3 sequence is CASGGQGGMRNQPQHF. The CDR3 DNA sequence: TGTGCCAGCGGGGGACAGGGAGGAATGCGGAATCAGCCCCAGCATTTT.

This sequence joins TRBV10-3 and TRBJ2-1, with a possible D match to TRBD2 (6 bases). The CDR3 is 15 residues long. V was trimmed by 4 bases and J by 4 bases, leaving 14 bases between them. Germline values: CDR1 ENHRY, CDR2 SYGVKD. CDR3 amino acids: CAISVGGDRYNEQFF. CDR3 in DNA: TGTGCCATCAGTGTTGGCGGGGATCGTTACAATGAGCAGTTCTTC.

The gene calls are TRBV14 and TRBJ1-6; no firm D call. The germline V and J ends were trimmed by 1 base and 9 bases, with 13 bases remaining between them. The CDR3 sequence is 15 residues long. Germline CDR1 SGHDN, CDR2 FVKESK. The CDR3 nucleotides are TGTGCCAGCAGCCAAGTGTCGGGGTGGGGTTCACCCCTCCACTTT. This sequence encodes CASSQVSGWGSPLHF.

This clonotype showed up just a few times. The chain joins TRBV6-5 to TRBJ1-6; D not resolved. Deletions cut 0 bases from V and 9 bases from J, with 21 bases between. The CDR3 is made up of 18 amino acids. Looked up from germline, CDR1 is MNHEY and CDR2 is SVGAGI. CDR3 in amino acids: CASSYSRTGMGLGSPLHF. In DNA form, the CDR3 reads TGTGCCAGCAGTTACTCGAGGACGGGGATGGGCCTTGGTTCACCCCTCCACTTT.